The present T cell receptor beta chain was sequenced within a study of blood T cell repertoires in COVID-19. Overall study: PBMCs, B-cell-depleted T cells, or T cells were the source of the cDNA or gDNA that made up the material.

Profiling relied on immunoSEQ multiplex PCR, and the TCRdb table lists in-frame clones only, not all of them. The table lists about 250,000 clones, around 90% of them singletons. J was trimmed by 9 bases and V by 3 bases; bases with no gene match: 7. This CDR3 has 14 residues. Germline CDR1 and CDR2: SEHNR and FQNEAQ (reference sequence). The specimen was peripheral blood. The rearrangement joins TRBV7-9 to TRBJ2-7; 11 bases line up with TRBD1. This TCR came from a man aged 25 to 40 with COVID-19, enrolled during active disease. CDR3 DNA sequence: TGTGCCAGCAGCTTCTCCCCGGGACAGGGGGTGCAGTACTTC. Protein: CASSFSPGQGVQYF.